The sequence of this T cell receptor (beta chain) was determined in a study of Ad26.COV2.S vaccination and SARS-CoV-2 variants. Study background: The trial was COV1001 and the donor's arm was Ad26.COV2.S. Ad26.COV2.S given intramuscularly, once or twice 56 days apart. Points from the study as a whole: The breadth of spike-specific CD8+ and CD4+ T cell responses after vaccination was reportedly substantial. Vaccine and placebo groups showed comparable non-spike TCR breadth.

The treatment was: around 19 received Ad26.COV2.S at low or high dose, single or two shots; 5 received placebo; per-sample allocation not given. After the first vaccine or placebo injection, samples were drawn on day 63. Concerning this clone: Its antigen is unidentified.

The CDR3 is 14 amino acids. Trimming stripped 5 bases from V and 3 bases from J, with 10 bases between. The germline V gene has CDR1 SEHNR and CDR2 FQNEAQ (reference sequence). Sequenced by immunoSEQ multiplex PCR; TCRdb stores in-frame clones only, minus some. The repertoire holds more than 300,000 clones, with about 82% as singletons. The sequence came from a person aged 18 to 59 who received the Ad26.COV2.S COVID-19 vaccine or a placebo. The sample was peripheral blood, taken in a trial of Ad26.COV2.S vaccine versus placebo. V and J are TRBV7-9 and TRBJ2-2, with unresolved D. CDR3 region: CASSPTRYTGELFF. The CDR3 region has the DNA TGTGCCAGCAGCCCGACCCGGTACACCGGGGAGCTGTTTTTT.